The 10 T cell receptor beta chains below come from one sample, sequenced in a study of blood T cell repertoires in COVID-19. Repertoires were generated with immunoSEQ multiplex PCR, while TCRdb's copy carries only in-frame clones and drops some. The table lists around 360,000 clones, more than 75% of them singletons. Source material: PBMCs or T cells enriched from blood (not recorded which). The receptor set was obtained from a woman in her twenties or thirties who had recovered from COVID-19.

The DNA of the CDR3 is TGTGCCAGCAGTTTACGCGGACAGGGGGCATCTGGGGCCAACGTCCTGACTTTC. It translates to CASSLRGQGASGANVLTF. J is TRBJ2-6 and V is TRBV27, with 11 bases that match TRBD1. With V trimmed by 2 bases and J by 1 base, 4 bases remained unmatched. The CDR3 covers 18 residues. Looked up from germline, CDR1 is MNHEY and CDR2 is SMNVEV (reference sequence).

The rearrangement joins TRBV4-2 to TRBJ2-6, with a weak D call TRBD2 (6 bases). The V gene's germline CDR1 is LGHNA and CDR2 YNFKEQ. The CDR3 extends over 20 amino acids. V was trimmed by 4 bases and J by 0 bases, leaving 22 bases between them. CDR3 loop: CASSRNWDGGPPSGANVLTF. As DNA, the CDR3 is TGTGCCAGCAGCCGAAACTGGGACGGGGGACCCCCCTCTGGGGCCAACGTCCTGACTTTC.

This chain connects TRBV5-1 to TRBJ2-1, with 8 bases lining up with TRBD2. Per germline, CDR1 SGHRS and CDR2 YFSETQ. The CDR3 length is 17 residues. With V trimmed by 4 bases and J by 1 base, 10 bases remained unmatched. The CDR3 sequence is CASSPRGLAGSYNEQFF. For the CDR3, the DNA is TGCGCCAGCAGCCCCCGGGGGCTAGCGGGTTCCTACAATGAGCAGTTCTTC.

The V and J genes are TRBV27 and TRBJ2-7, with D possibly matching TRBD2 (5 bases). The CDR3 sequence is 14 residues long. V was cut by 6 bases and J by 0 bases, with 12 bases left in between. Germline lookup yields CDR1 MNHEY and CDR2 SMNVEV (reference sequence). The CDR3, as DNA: TGTGCCAGCAGGGAAGCGGACCGCTCCTACGAGCAGTACTTC. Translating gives CASREADRSYEQYF.

CDR3 nucleotide sequence: TGCGCCAGCAGCCAAGCTCCGGGAGTGGGCTACGAGCAGTACTTC. It codes for CASSQAPGVGYEQYF. The chain uses TRBV4-1 and TRBJ2-7, with a weak D call TRBD2 (6 bases). CDR3 length: 15 amino acids. Germline CDR1 is MGHRA and CDR2 is YSYEKL. Trimming removed 1 base at V and 3 bases at J, with 13 bases between.

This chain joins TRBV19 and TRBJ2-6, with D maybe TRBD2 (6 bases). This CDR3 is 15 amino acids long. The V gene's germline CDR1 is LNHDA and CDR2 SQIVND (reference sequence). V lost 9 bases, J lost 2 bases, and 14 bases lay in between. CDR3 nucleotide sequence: TGTGCCAGCTCCCCGGGGAGGCCTGGGGCCAACGTCCTGACTTTC. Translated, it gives CASSPGRPGANVLTF.

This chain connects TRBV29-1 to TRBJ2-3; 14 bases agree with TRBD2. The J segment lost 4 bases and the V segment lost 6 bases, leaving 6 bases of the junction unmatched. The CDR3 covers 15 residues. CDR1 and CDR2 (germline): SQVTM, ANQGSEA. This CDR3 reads CSVKGLAGAPDTQYF. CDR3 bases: TGCAGCGTCAAGGGACTAGCGGGAGCTCCAGATACGCAGTATTTT.

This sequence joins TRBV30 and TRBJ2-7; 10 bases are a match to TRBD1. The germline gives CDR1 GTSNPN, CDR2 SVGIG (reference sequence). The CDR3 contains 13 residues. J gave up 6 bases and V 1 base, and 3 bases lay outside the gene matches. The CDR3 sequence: CAWSGGTGVEQYF. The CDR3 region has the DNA TGTGCCTGGAGTGGGGGGACAGGGGTCGAGCAGTACTTC. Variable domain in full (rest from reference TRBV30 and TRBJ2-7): SQTIHQWPATLVQPVGSPLSLECTVEGTSNPNLYWYRQAAGRGLQLLFYSVGIGQISSEVPQNLSASRPQDRQFILSSKKLLLSDSGFYLCAWSGGTGVEQYFGPGTRLTVT.

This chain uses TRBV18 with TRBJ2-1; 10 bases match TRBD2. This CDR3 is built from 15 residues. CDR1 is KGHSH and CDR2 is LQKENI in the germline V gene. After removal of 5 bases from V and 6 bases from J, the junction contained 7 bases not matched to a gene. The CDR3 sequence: CASSSRTSGANEQFF. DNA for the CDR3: TGTGCCAGCTCATCTCGGACTAGCGGAGCCAATGAGCAGTTCTTC.

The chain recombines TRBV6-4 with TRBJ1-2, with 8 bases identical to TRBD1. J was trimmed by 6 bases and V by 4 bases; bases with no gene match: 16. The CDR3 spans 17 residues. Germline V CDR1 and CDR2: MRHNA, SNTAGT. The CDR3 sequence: CASSGLVYLQGANGYTF. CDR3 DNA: TGTGCCAGCAGTGGGCTAGTATATCTTCAGGGGGCTAATGGCTACACCTTC.